This TCR beta chain was recovered during a study of shared clonotypes between healthy human individuals. Libraries were prepared by immunoSEQ multiplex PCR; TCRdb keeps only in-frame clonotypes and omits some of them. Of around 2.1 million clones listed, about 93% were seen once; the top ten hold more than 1.5%. Germline values: CDR1 SGHVS, CDR2 FQNEAQ. V lost 2 bases and J 0 bases, leaving 14 bases between the germline ends. The length of the CDR3 is 17 residues. The naive CD8 subset, CD45RO-negative cells positively selected for CCR7, excluded terminally differentiated effector memory CD45RA+ cells.

The clonotype comes from a man aged 18 to 35 in good health. Some clones in this sample may be carry-over from other donors' samples. The V gene is TRBV7-8, the J gene TRBJ1-5; D ambiguous. The sample consisted of naive CD8+ T cells from PBMCs. The CDR3 region has the DNA TGTGCCAGCAGCTTAAAACCCGGCGGGTATAGCAATCAGCCCCAGCATTTT. Amino acids: CASSLKPGGYSNQPQHF.